The 24 T cell receptor beta chains presented below share a single source sample, sequenced in a study of blood T cell repertoires in COVID-19. Here immunoSEQ multiplex PCR was the method, and the copy in TCRdb shows in-frame clones only, minus some. This table holds 90,000 to 100,000 clones, about 88% found once. Sequencing was performed on peripheral blood. The receptor set was obtained from a man older than 75 with acute or convalescent COVID-19.

The V call is TRBV2, the J call TRBJ1-4, with D perhaps matching TRBD1 (6 bases). CDR3 length equals 14 residues. Trimming shortened V by 3 bases and J by 8 bases, and 13 bases separated the two germline ends. Germline V gene lookup returns CDR1 SNHLY and CDR2 FYNNEI. The chain's CDR3 is CASSDRDKREKLFF. For the CDR3, the DNA is TGTGCCAGCAGTGACCGGGACAAAAGAGAAAAACTGTTTTTT.

This chain connects TRBV19 to TRBJ2-7; 12 bases map to TRBD2. The ends lost 5 bases at V and 4 bases at J; junction bases unmatched: 9. The germline V gene encodes CDR1 LNHDA and CDR2 SQIVND (reference sequence). The CDR3 covers 16 residues. In nucleotides, the CDR3 is TGTGCCAGTAGTGGCGCGACTAGCGGGAGTTCGTACGAGCAGTACTTC. Translating it yields CASSGATSGSSYEQYF.

J is TRBJ2-5 and V is TRBV6-6; 7 bases are shared with TRBD2. The CDR3 totals 15 residues. CDR1 and CDR2 from the germline V gene are MNHNY and SVGAGI (reference sequence). V shed 2 bases, J shed 4 bases, and the junction held 7 bases outside the gene matches. The CDR3 sequence is CASSYGQGGVETQYF. The CDR3 DNA reads as TGTGCCAGCAGTTACGGGCAGGGAGGGGTAGAGACCCAGTACTTC.

J is TRBJ1-1 and V is TRBV2; TRBD1 aligns across 8 bases. The CDR3 loop spans 15 amino acids. The junction had 11 bases not matched to a gene; V was cut back by 6 bases and J by 5 bases. The germline CDR1 and CDR2 sequences are SNHLY and FYNNEI. Here the CDR3 reads CASRERTGRGTEAFF. In DNA, the CDR3 is TGTGCCAGCAGGGAAAGGACAGGGAGAGGGACTGAAGCTTTCTTT.

The genes are TRBV2 and TRBJ2-7; 7 bases agree with TRBD2. The J segment lost 2 bases and the V segment lost 3 bases, leaving 4 bases of the junction unmatched. Germline lookup yields CDR1 SNHLY and CDR2 FYNNEI. The CDR3 contains 14 residues. Here the CDR3 DNA reads TGTGCCAGCAGTGATATCGGGGGGACCTACGAGCAGTACTTC. Its protein is CASSDIGGTYEQYF.

This chain links TRBV2 with TRBJ1-1; perhaps TRBD1 as D (5 bases). The CDR3 length is 14 residues. From germline, CDR1 is SNHLY and CDR2 FYNNEI. Deletions cut 8 bases from V and 1 base from J, with 14 bases between. CDR3 sequence: CASLLRGGNTEAFF. The CDR3 DNA is TGTGCCAGCCTCCTTCGGGGGGGGAACACTGAAGCTTTCTTT.

V and J are TRBV6-5 and TRBJ1-5; 8 bases are a match to TRBD1. Germline V CDR1 and CDR2: MNHEY, SVGAGI. This CDR3 has 15 amino acids. V lost 6 bases and J lost 5; bases outside the gene matches: 9. CDR3 sequence reads: CASSLDRDHYQPQHF. Written as DNA, the CDR3 is TGTGCCAGCAGCTTGGACAGGGATCATTATCAGCCCCAGCATTTT.

The DNA of the CDR3 is TGTGCCAGCAGCTTAGCCTCTTACAATGAGCAGTTCTTC. This codes for CASSLASYNEQFF. The rearrangement joins TRBV11-2 to TRBJ2-1; D unresolved. CDR3 length equals 13 residues. Trimming took off 1 base at V and 4 bases at J, with 5 bases between the two ends. CDR1 and CDR2 (germline): SGHAT, FQNNGV. Full variable domain (outside the CDR3, taken from reference TRBV11-2 and TRBJ2-1): EAGVAQSPRYKIIEKRQSVAFWCNPISGHATLYWYQQILGQGPKLLIQFQNNGVVDDSQLPKDRFSAERLKGVDSTLKIQPAKLEDSAVYLCASSLASYNEQFFGPGTRLTVL.

The chain combines TRBV10-3 with TRBJ1-4; TRBD1 matches at 8 bases. With 3 bases clipped from V and 4 bases from J, the junction kept 4 bases outside the gene matches. The germline gives CDR1 ENHRY, CDR2 SYGVKD. The length of the CDR3 is 15 residues. CDR3 in amino acids: CAISDATGVNEKLFF. For the CDR3, the DNA is TGTGCCATCAGTGATGCGACAGGGGTTAATGAAAAACTGTTTTTT.

To note about this clone: Mismatch with germline at one junction end may stem from a read error. The chain uses TRBV13 and TRBJ2-3; TRBD2 matches 9 bases. The length of the CDR3 is 15 residues. The germline gives CDR1 PRHDT, CDR2 FYEKMQ (reference sequence). CDR3 DNA sequence: TGTGCCAGCAGCTTAGTAGGGGGTTCGCGGGAGGGCCAGGCTTTT. It translates to CASSLVGGSREGQAF.

This clone was counted once. This chain joins TRBV27 and TRBJ1-5; possible D gene TRBD1, 5 bases. The ends were cut back, 6 bases at V and 2 bases at J, with 11 bases in the middle. The germline V gene encodes CDR1 MNHEY and CDR2 SMNVEV (reference sequence). The CDR3 sequence is 14 residues long. CDR3 region: CASSQGEGNQPQHF. The CDR3 DNA reads as TGTGCCAGCAGCCAAGGGGAAGGCAATCAGCCCCAGCATTTT.

The V gene is TRBV7-8, the J gene TRBJ1-4; weak D call: TRBD1 (5 bases). CDR1 is SGHVS, CDR2 FQNEAQ, per germline. Trimming took off 7 bases at V and 0 bases at J, with 15 bases between the two ends. This CDR3 comprises 16 residues. Here the CDR3 DNA reads TGTGCCAGCAACCCCGGACGGGGGTCAACTAATGAAAAACTGTTTTTT. Residues: CASNPGRGSTNEKLFF.

V and J are TRBV9 and TRBJ2-5; 10 nucleotides match TRBD2. Germline values: CDR1 SGDLS, CDR2 YYNGEE. The CDR3 covers 16 residues. Losses at the gene ends were 0 bases for V and 5 bases for J; bases not matched to a gene: 7. The CDR3 protein is CASSVEASGSWETQYF. In DNA, the CDR3 is TGTGCCAGCAGCGTAGAAGCTAGCGGGAGTTGGGAGACCCAGTACTTC. The full variable domain, its missing parts supplied by reference TRBV9 and TRBJ2-5, is DSGVTQTPKHLITATGQRVTLRCSPRSGDLSVYWYQQSLDQGLQFLIQYYNGEERAKGNILERFSAQQFPDLHSELNLSSLELGDSALYFCASSVEASGSWETQYFGPGTRLLVL.

The V call is TRBV25-1, the J call TRBJ2-2; possibly TRBD1 for D (6 bases). Germline assignment: CDR1 MGHDK and CDR2 SYGVNS. This CDR3 is 14 amino acids long. V lost 7 bases to trimming and J lost 1 base, with 10 bases between them. The CDR3 region has the DNA TGTGCCAGCAATGGACAGTTGAACACCGGGGAGCTGTTTTTT. Translating gives CASNGQLNTGELFF.

In this sample, this clone turned up once. This chain connects TRBV29-1 to TRBJ2-1; 7 bases agree with TRBD1. CDR1 and CDR2 (germline): SQVTM, ANQGSEA. The junction had 6 bases not matched to a gene; V was cut back by 6 bases and J by 4 bases. The CDR3 has 13 amino acids. CDR3 sequence: CSVDRRRYNEQFF. DNA for the CDR3: TGCAGCGTGGACAGGCGGAGATACAATGAGCAGTTCTTC.

This clone was seen more than once but under ten times. The V and J genes are TRBV7-2 and TRBJ2-1, with D hard to call. The CDR3 contains 10 residues. In germline, CDR1 is SGHTA, CDR2 FQGNSA. V lost 5 bases and J 9 bases, leaving 5 bases between the germline ends. The CDR3 DNA sequence: TGTGCCAGCAGCAACAGTGAGCAGTTCTTC. It codes for CASSNSEQFF.

The chain carries TRBV9 and TRBJ2-3; 8 bases line up with TRBD2. Germline V CDR1 and CDR2: SGDLS, YYNGEE. The V segment lost 5 bases and the J segment 4 bases; nucleotides outside the gene matches: 9. This CDR3 comprises 15 residues. The CDR3 nucleotides are TGTGCCAGCAGAAAATCAGCGGGAGTCCCAGATACGCAGTATTTT. Translating gives CASRKSAGVPDTQYF.

The chain combines TRBV7-9 with TRBJ1-4, with D perhaps TRBD1 (6 bases). Deletions cut 5 bases from V and 3 bases from J, with 10 bases between. The V gene's germline CDR1 is SEHNR and CDR2 FQNEAQ (reference sequence). This CDR3 is 14 amino acids long. CDR3 coding DNA: TGTGCCAGCAGCCCCCGGACAGCTAATGAAAAACTGTTTTTT. Translating gives CASSPRTANEKLFF.

The chain employs TRBV6-2 or TRBV6-3 and TRBJ2-1, with D unresolved. The V end lost 0 bases, the J end lost 3 bases, and 9 bases lay between the germline ends. Germline-derived CDR1 and CDR2 are MNHEY and SVGEGT. The CDR3 spans 15 residues. The CDR3 nucleotides are TGTGCCAGCAGTTACTCACCGACTCTCTACAATGAGCAGTTCTTC. Protein: CASSYSPTLYNEQFF.

The gene calls are TRBV14 and TRBJ2-5; 7 positions match TRBD2. With 3 bases clipped from V and 5 bases from J, the junction kept 18 bases outside the gene matches. Looked up from germline, CDR1 is SGHDN and CDR2 is FVKESK. CDR3 length equals 18 residues. CDR3 sequence (DNA): TGTGCCAGCAGCCAGCCTCTAGCGGAGCTCCGAATGAGGGAGACCCAGTACTTC. It yields the protein CASSQPLAELRMRETQYF.

CDR3 region: CASSLGDRGSNQPQHF. The CDR3 coding sequence is TGTGCCAGCAGCTTGGGGGACAGGGGCAGCAATCAGCCCCAGCATTTT. The chain joins TRBV5-8 to TRBJ1-5, with 10 nucleotides matching TRBD1. CDR1 is SGHTS and CDR2 is YDEGEE in the germline V gene. Trimming removed 0 bases from V and 1 base from J; junction bases left unmatched: 1. The CDR3 is 16 amino acids. Combining the CDR3 with reference TRBV5-8 and TRBJ1-5 gives the whole variable domain EAGVTQSPTHLIKTRGQQATLRCSPISGHTSVYWYQQALGLGLQFLLWYDEGEERNRGNFPPRFSGRQFPNYSSELNVNALELEDSALYLCASSLGDRGSNQPQHFGDGTRLSIL.

The V call is TRBV10-1, the J call TRBJ1-5, with D possibly matching TRBD1 (6 bases). Trimming took 0 bases from V and 4 from J, leaving 13 bases between them. The CDR3 runs to 16 residues. Germline CDR1 is WNHNN and CDR2 is SYGVQD (reference sequence). Written as DNA, the CDR3 is TGCGCCAGCAGTGAGTCTAATACAGGGCCAAATCAGCCCCAGCATTTT. This codes for CASSESNTGPNQPQHF.

The J gene is TRBJ2-5, the V gene TRBV3-1 (or the pseudogene TRBV3-2); TRBD1 agrees at 9 bases. Per germline, CDR1 LGHDT and CDR2 YNNKEL (reference sequence). V lost 3 bases to trimming and J lost 6 bases; unmatched junction nucleotides: 14. CDR3 length: 17 residues. CDR3 sequence: CASSQGPGQGTMKTQYF. The DNA of the CDR3 is TGTGCCAGCAGCCAGGGCCCGGGACAGGGTACAATGAAGACCCAGTACTTC.

This chain links TRBV30 with TRBJ1-3, with 7 bases identical to TRBD1. V was clipped by 6 bases and J by 0 bases; unmatched bases: 8. The length of the CDR3 is 15 residues. Germline CDR1 GTSNPN, CDR2 SVGIG (reference sequence). The CDR3 DNA sequence: TGTGCCTGTACAGGGGCGGGTTTCTCTGGAAACACCATATATTTT. Its translation: CACTGAGFSGNTIYF.